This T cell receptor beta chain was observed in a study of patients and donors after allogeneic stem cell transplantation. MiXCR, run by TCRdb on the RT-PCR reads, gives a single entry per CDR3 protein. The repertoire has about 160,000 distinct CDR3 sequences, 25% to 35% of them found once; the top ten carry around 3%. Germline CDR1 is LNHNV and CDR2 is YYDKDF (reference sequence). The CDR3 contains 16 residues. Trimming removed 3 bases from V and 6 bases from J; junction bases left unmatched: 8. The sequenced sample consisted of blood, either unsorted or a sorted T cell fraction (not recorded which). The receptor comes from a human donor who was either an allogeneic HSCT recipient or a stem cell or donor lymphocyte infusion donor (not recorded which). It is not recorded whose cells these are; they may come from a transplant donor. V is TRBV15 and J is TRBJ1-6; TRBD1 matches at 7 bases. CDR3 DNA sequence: TGTGCCACCAGCAGGTCCCCCGGGACAGCTAATTCACCCCTCCACTTT. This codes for CATSRSPGTANSPLHF.